The T cell receptor beta chain under discussion was sequenced for a study of blood T cell repertoires in COVID-19. TCRdb keeps only in-frame clones here, not all; method: immunoSEQ multiplex PCR. The profile shows tens of thousands of clones, 87% of them singletons. The CDR3 consists of 14 residues. Germline V gene data show CDR1 as MDHEN and CDR2 as SYDVKM. V lost 3 bases and J 4 bases, leaving 12 bases between the germline ends. The chain joins TRBV28 to TRBJ1-2, with D perhaps TRBD1 (5 bases). Sequencing was carried out using peripheral blood. The sequence was collected from a woman at least 80 years old with active or convalescent COVID-19. The CDR3 coding sequence is TGTGCCAGCAGTTTGTCCGGGACTGGCTATGGCTACACCTTC. Its translation: CASSLSGTGYGYTF.